This TCR beta chain was sequenced during a study of CD8+ T cells in alopecia areata. Whole-study findings and limits: Across lesional scalp, and particularly alopecia totalis/universalis, clonality surpassed that of normal scalp.

It was cDNA, reverse transcribed from extracted RNA, that served as the sequencing template. Some clones are missing from TCRdb's copy, which holds only in-frame ones; the method was immunoSEQ multiplex PCR. The sample has 130,000 to 150,000 clones, around 86% seen once. With 5 bases removed from V and 6 bases from J, the gap between germline ends came to 18 bases. The CDR3 totals 15 residues. Germline V CDR1 and CDR2: MNHEY, SVGAGI. About this clone: Its antigen is as yet unknown.

V gene TRBV6-5 combines with J gene TRBJ2-3; D remains unclear. The sequence derives from a human donor with alopecia areata. Sequencing was performed on CD8+ T cells sorted from blood, taken at week 0. The CDR3 reads CASSPGPYSLDTQYF. CDR3 coding DNA: TGTGCCAGCAGTCCAGGACCTTATTCTCTGGATACGCAGTATTTT.